The TCR beta chain under discussion was sequenced for a study of low-dose radiotherapy and immunotherapy resistance in tumors. Study-wide background: One day prior to radiation and immunotherapy, intravenous cyclophosphamide at 200 mg/m2 was given, repeated every two weeks.

This clonotype came up many times. Covering alpha and beta chains, TRAV- and TRBV-specific primers were used for the first-strand cDNA. With a V-primer adapter and a constant-region primer, TCRs were amplified for about 19 PCR cycles. TCRdb passed the reads through MiXCR, listing each CDR3 protein once. Of 65,000 to 90,000 distinct CDR3 sequences listed, approximately 20% are singletons. Time point in this sample: before trial treatment. Nivolumab, ipilimumab, aspirin, low-dose cyclophosphamide and low-dose radiotherapy were all administered to the donors. The CDR3 length is 15 residues. Germline V gene sequence: CDR1 SGHTA, CDR2 FQGNSA. V was trimmed by 5 bases and J by 0 bases, leaving 13 bases between them.

This chain joins TRBV7-2 and TRBJ2-5; D is ambiguous. This sequence was found in a male donor with prostate cancer. Sequences were derived from PBMCs, sampled before treatment. DNA of the CDR3: TGTGCCAGCAGCCCGTCAATCTCGTACCAAGAGACCCAGTACTTC. This sequence encodes CASSPSISYQETQYF. Full variable domain (outside the CDR3, taken from reference TRBV7-2 and TRBJ2-5): GAGVSQSPSNKVTEKGKDVELRCDPISGHTALYWYRQSLGQGLEFLIYFQGNSAPDKSGLPSDRFSAERTGGSVSTLTIQRTQQEDSAVYLCASSPSISYQETQYFGPGTRLLVL.